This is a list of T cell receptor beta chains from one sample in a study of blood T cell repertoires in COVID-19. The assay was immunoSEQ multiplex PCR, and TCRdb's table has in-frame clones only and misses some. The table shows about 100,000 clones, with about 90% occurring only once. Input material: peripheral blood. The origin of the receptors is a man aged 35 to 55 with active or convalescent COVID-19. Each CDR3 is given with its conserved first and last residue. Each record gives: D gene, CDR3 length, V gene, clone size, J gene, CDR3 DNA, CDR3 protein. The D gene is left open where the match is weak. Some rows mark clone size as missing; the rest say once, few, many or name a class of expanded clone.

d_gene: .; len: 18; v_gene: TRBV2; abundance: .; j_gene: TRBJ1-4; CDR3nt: TGTGCCAGCAGCCGACGGGGGTGGGGCCTTGCAACTAATGAAAAACTGTTTTTT; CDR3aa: CASSRRGWGLATNEKLFF
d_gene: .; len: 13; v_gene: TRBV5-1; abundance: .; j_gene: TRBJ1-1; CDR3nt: TGCGCCAGCAGCTTGACGGTGAACACTGAAGCTTTCTTT; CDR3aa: CASSLTVNTEAFF
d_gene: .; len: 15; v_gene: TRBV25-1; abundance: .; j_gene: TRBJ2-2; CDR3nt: TGTGCCAGCAGTAATACCGTATCTAGCAGCGGGGAGCTGTTTTTT; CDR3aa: CASSNTVSSSGELFF
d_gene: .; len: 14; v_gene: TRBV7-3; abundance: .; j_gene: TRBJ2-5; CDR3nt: TGTGCCAGCAGCCGCCAGGGTACTGGGGAGACCCAGTACTTC; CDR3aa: CASSRQGTGETQYF
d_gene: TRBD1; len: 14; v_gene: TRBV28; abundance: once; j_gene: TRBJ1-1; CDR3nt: TGTGCCAGCATCCTTGGACAGGGGGCTACTGAAGCTTTCTTT; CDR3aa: CASILGQGATEAFF
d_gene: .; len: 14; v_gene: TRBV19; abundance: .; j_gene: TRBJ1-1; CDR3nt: TGTGCCAGTAGTATAAGACAAATGAACACTGAAGCTTTCTTT; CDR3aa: CASSIRQMNTEAFF
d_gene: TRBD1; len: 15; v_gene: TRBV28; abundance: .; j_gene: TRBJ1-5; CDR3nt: TGTGCCAGCAGTGTGACGACAGGGGGCGGACAGCCCCAGCATTTT; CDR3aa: CASSVTTGGGQPQHF
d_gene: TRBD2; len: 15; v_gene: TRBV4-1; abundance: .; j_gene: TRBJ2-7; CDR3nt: TGCGCCAGCAGGGGACTAGCGGGAGTTAGGTACGAGCAGTACTTC; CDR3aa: CASRGLAGVRYEQYF
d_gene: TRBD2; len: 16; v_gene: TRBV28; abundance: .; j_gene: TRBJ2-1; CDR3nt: TGTGCCAGCAGTCCACCCGGGACTAGCGGGACTAATGAGCAGTTCTTC; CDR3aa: CASSPPGTSGTNEQFF
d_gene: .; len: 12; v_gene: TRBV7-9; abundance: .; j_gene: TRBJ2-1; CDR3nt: TGTGCCAGCAGCTTTAATTACAATGAGCAGTTCTTC; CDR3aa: CASSFNYNEQFF
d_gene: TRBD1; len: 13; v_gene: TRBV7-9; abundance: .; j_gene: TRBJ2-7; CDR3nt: TGTGCCAGCAGCTTCGAGGGGGCGCGGGAGCAGTACTTC; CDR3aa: CASSFEGAREQYF
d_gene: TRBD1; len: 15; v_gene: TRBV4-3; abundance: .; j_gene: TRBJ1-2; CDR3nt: TGCGCCAGCAGCCAAGGGACAGGGGTTAACTATGGCTACACCTTC; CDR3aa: CASSQGTGVNYGYTF
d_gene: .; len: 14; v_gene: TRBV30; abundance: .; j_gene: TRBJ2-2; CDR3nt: TGTGCCTGGAGTGGGCCGCTGAACACCGGGGAGCTGTTTTTT; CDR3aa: CAWSGPLNTGELFF
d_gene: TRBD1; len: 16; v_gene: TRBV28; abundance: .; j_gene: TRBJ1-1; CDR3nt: TGTGCCAGCAGTTTATGGCGGACAGGGAAGGGCACTGAAGCTTTCTTT; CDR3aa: CASSLWRTGKGTEAFF
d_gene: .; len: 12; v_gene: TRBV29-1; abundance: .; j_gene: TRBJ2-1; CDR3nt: TGCAGCGTTGAAGGGCAGCGGTACGAGCAGTTCTTC; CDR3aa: CSVEGQRYEQFF
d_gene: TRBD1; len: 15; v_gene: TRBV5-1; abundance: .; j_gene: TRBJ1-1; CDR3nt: TGCGCCAGCAGCTTACGACAGGGAACGGGCACTGAAGCTTTCTTT; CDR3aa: CASSLRQGTGTEAFF